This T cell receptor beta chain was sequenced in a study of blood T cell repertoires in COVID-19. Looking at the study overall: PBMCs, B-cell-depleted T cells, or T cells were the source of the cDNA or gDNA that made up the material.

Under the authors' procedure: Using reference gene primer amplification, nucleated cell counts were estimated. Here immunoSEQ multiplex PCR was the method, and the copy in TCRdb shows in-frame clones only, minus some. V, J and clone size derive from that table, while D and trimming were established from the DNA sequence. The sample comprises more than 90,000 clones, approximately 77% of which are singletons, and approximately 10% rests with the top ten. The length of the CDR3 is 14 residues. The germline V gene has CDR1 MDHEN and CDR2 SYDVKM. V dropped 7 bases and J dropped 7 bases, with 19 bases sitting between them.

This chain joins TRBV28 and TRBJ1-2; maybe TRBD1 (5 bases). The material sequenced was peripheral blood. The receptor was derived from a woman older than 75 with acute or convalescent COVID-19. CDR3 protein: CASKKGQGGSGYTF. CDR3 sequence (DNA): TGTGCCAGCAAAAAGGGGCAGGGAGGTAGTGGCTACACCTTC.